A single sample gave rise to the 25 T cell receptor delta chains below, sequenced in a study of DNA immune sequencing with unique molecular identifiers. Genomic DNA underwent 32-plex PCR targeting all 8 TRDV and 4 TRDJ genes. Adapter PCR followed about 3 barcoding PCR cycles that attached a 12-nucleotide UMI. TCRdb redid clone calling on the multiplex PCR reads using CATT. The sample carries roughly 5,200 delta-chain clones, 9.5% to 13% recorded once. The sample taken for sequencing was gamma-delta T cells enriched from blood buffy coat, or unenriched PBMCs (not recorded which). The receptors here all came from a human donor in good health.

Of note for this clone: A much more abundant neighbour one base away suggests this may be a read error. CDR3 region: CAMIEGKRPSYEAYWGIAPFYRITWYTDKLIF. CDR3 in DNA: TGTGCAATGATAGAGGGCAAAAGGCCTTCCTACGAAGCGTACTGGGGGATAGCCCCTTTTTACCGAATTACCTGGTACACCGATAAACTCATCTTT. V and J are TRAV14/DV4 and TRDJ1; 11 bases match TRDD3. TCRdb lists no J gene, so it was determined here by aligning the DNA to germline. The CDR3 runs 32 residues. The germline V gene encodes CDR1 TSDPSYG and CDR2 QGSYDQQN (reference sequence).

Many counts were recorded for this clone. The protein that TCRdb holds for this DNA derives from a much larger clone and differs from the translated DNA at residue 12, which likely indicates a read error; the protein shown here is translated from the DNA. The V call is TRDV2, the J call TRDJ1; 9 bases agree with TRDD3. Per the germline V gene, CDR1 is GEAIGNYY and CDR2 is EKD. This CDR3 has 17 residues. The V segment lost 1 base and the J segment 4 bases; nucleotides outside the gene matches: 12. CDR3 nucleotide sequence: TGTGCCTGTGACACTCTGGGGGATGGAAAGTACATCGATAAACTCATCTTT. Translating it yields CACDTLGDGKYIDKLIF.

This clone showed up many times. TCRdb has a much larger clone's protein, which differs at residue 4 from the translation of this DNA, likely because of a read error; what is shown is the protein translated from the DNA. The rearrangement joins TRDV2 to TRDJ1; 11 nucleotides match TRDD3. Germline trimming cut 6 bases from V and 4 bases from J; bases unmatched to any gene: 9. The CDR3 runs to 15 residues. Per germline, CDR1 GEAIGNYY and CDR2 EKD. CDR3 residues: CACSQLGDRDDKLIF. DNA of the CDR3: TGTGCCTGTTCCCAACTGGGGGATAGGGACGATAAACTCATCTTT.

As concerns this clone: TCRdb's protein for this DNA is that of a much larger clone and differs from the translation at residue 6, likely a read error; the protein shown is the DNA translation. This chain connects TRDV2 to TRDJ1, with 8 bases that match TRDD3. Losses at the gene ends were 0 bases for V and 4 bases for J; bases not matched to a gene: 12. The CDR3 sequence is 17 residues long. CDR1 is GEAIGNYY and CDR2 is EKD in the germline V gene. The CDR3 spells CACDTKLLGGGYDKLIF. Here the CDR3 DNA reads TGTGCCTGTGACACCAAACTGCTTGGCGGGGGATACGATAAACTCATCTTT.

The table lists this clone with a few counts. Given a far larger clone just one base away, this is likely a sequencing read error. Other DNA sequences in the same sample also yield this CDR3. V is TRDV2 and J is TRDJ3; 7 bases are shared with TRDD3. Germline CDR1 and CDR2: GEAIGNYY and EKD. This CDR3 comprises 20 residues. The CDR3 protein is CACDTGSLGVGSWDTRQMFF. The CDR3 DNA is TGTGCCTGTGACACGGGAAGCCTGGGGGTCGGCTCCTGGGACACCCGACAGATGTTCTTC.

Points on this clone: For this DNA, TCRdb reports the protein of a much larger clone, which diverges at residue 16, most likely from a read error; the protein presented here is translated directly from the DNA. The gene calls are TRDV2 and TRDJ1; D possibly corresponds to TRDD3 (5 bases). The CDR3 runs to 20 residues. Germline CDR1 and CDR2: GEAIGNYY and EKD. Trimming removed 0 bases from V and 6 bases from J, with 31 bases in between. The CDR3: CACDTLRAVGDKGLTNKLIF. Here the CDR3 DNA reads TGTGCCTGTGACACCCTACGGGCGGTAGGGGACAAAGGGCTTACCAATAAACTCATCTTT.

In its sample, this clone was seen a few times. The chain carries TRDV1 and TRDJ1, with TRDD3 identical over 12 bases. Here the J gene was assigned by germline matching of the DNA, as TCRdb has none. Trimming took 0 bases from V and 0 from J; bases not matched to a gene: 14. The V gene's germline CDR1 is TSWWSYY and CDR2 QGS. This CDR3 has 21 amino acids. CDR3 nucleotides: TGTGCTCTTGGGGAACTTGGGCTGGGGGATACGATTTACAGGTACACCGATAAACTCATCTTT. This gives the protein CALGELGLGDTIYRYTDKLIF.

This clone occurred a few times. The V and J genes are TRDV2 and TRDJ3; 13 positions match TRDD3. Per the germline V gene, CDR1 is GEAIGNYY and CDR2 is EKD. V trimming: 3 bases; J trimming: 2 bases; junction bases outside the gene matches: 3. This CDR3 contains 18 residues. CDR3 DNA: TGTGCCTGTGACTACTGGGGGATACGCACCTGGGACACCCGACAGATGTTTTTC. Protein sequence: CACDYWGIRTWDTRQMFF.

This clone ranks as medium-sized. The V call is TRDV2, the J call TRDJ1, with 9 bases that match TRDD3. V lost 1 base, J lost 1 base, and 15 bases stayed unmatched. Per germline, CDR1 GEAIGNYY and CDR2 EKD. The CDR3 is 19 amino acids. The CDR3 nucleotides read TGTGCCTGTGACACGATGAAGCTGGGGGATCTTCAACTCACCGATAAACTCATCTTT. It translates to CACDTMKLGDLQLTDKLIF.

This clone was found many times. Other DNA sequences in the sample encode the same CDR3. CDR3 region: CAASSGWGGLYWGTGYTDKLIF. Here the CDR3 DNA reads TGTGCAGCAAGCTCTGGTTGGGGAGGCCTATACTGGGGGACAGGGTACACCGATAAACTCATCTTT. The chain carries TRAV29/DV5 and TRDJ1; the match to TRDD3 covers 9 bases. The J gene is not listed in TCRdb, so it was assigned here from a DNA match to germline. This CDR3 comprises 22 residues. Trimming took 1 base from V and 0 from J; bases not matched to a gene: 25. Germline assignment: CDR1 NSMFDY and CDR2 ISSIKDK.

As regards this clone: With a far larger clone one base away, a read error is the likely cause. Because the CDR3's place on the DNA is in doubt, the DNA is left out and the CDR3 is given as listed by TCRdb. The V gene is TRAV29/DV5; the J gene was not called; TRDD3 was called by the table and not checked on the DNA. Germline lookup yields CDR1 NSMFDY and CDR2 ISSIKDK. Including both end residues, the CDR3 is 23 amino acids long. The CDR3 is CSVLLCSKRESDLHTGGPAQLFF.

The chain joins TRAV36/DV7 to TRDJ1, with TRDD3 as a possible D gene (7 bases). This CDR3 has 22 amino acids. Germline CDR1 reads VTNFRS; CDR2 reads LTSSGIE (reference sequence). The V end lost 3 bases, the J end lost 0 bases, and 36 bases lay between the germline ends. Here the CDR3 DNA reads TGTGCTGTGGTAGGTCGTCCTACAAAAAGAGAGGACGGACTGGGGTACACCGATAAACTCATCTTT. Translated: CAVVGRPTKREDGLGYTDKLIF.

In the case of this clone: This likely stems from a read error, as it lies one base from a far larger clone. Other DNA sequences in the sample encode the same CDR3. CDR3 DNA sequence: TGTGCCTGTGACCCCATTACTCCTGGGGGGCCTCCGATCTCCGATAAACTCATCTTT. Amino acids: CACDPITPGGPPISDKLIF. The V gene is TRDV2, the J gene TRDJ1; 7 bases match TRDD3. The CDR3 spans 19 residues. V trimming: 3 bases; J trimming: 3 bases; junction bases outside the gene matches: 21. Per germline, CDR1 GEAIGNYY and CDR2 EKD.

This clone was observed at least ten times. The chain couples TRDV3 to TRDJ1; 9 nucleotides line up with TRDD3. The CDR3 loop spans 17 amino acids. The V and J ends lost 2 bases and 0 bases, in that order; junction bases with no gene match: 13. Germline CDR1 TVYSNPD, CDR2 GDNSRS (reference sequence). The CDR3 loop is CAFLPGTGGEYTDKLIF. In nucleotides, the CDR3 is TGTGCCTTTCTACCGGGGACTGGGGGAGAGTACACCGATAAACTCATCTTT.

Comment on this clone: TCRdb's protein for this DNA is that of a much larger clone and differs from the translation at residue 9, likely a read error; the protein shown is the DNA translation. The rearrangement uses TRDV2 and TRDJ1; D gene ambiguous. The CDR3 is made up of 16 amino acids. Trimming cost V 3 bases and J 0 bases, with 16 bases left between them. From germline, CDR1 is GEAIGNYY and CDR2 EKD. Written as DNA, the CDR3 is TGTGCCTGTGACCCGTCCGATCGGATGTACACCGATAAACTCATCTTT. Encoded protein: CACDPSDRMYTDKLIF.

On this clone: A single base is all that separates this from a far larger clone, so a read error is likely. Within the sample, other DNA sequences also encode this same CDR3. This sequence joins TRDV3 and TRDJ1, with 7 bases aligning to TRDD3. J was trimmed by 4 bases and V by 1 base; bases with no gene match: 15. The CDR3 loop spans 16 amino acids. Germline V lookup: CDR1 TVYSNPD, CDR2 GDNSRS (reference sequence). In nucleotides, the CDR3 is TGTGCCTTTACGGGGCCTGGGGGGTACAGCCTCGATAAACTCATCTTT. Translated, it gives CAFTGPGGYSLDKLIF.

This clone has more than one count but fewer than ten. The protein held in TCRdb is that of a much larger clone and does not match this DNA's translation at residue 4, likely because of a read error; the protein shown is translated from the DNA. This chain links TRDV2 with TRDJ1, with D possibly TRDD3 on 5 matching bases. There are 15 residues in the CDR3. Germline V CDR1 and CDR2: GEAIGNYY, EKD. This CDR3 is CACNTVGGRTDKLIF. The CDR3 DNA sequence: TGTGCCTGTAACACCGTCGGGGGTCGCACCGATAAACTCATCTTT.

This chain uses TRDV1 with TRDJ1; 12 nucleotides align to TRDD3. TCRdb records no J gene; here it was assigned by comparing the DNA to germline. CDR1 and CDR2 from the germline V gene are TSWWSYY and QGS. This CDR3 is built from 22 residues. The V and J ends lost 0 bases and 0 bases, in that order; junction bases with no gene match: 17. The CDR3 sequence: CALGELGPGYWGIPRYTDKLIF. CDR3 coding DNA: TGTGCTCTTGGGGAACTAGGACCCGGGTACTGGGGGATACCCCGGTACACCGATAAACTCATCTTT.

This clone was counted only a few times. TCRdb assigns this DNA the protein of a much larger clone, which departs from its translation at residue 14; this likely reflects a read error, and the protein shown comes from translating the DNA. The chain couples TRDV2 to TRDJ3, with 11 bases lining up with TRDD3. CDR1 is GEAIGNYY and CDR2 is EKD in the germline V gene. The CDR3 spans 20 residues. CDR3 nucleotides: TGTGCCTGTGAACCGTACTGGGGGATAATAGGCTCCTGGGGCACCCGACAGATGTTTTTC. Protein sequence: CACEPYWGIIGSWGTRQMFF.

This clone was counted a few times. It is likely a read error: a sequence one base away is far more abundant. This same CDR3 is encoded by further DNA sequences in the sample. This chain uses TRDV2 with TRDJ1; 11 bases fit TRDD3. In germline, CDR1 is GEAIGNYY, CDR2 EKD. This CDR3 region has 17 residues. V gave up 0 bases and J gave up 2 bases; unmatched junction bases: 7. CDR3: CACDTVGGYAGTDKLIF. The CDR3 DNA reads TGTGCCTGTGACACCGTTGGGGGATACGCAGGGACCGATAAACTCATCTTT.

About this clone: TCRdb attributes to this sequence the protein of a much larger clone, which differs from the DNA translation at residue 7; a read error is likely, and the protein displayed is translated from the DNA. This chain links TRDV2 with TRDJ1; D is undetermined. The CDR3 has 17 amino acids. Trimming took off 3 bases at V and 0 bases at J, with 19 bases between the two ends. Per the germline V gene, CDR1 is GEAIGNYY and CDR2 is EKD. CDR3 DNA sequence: TGTGCCTGTGACCCGGCTGTGGGACCCCGCTACACCGATAAACTCATCTTT. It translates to CACDPAVGPRYTDKLIF.

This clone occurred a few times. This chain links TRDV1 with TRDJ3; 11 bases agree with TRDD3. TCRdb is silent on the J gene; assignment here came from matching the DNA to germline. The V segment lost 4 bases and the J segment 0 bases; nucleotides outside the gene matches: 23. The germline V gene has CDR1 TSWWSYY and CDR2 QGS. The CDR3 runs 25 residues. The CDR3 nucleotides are TGTGCTCTTGGGGCTCCCCTTCCCAAGCACGTCAATGGGGGATACGGCTCCTGGGACACCCGACAGATGTTTTTC. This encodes CALGAPLPKHVNGGYGSWDTRQMFF.

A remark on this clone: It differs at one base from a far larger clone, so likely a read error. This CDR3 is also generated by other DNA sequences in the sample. The CDR3 region has the DNA TGTGCCTGTGACCCACTAGGGGATAAATCCGATAAACTCATCTTT. It encodes CACDPLGDKSDKLIF. J is TRDJ1 and V is TRDV2; 7 bases are a match to TRDD3. The CDR3 covers 15 residues. J was trimmed by 3 bases and V by 3 bases; bases with no gene match: 9. The germline gives CDR1 GEAIGNYY, CDR2 EKD.

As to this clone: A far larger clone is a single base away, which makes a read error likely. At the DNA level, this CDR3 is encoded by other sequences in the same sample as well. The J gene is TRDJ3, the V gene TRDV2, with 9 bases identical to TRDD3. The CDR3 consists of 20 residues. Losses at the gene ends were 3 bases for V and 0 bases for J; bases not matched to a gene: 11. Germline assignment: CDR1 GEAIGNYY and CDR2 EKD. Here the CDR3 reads CACDLVLGDTGSWDTRQMFF. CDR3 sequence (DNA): TGTGCCTGTGACCTCGTACTAGGGGATACGGGCTCCTGGGACACCCGACAGATGTTTTTC.

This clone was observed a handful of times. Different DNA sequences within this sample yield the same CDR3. For the CDR3, the DNA is TGTGCTTATAGGAGCGACCCTGTACTGGGGGATACGAGATGCACCGATAAACTCATCTTT. Its protein product is CAYRSDPVLGDTRCTDKLIF. The chain has TRAV38-2/DV8 and TRDJ1; 13 bases map to TRDD3. The germline V gene has CDR1 TSESDYY and CDR2 QEAYKQQN. J lost 1 base, V lost 0 bases, and 12 bases had no gene match. This CDR3 has 20 residues.